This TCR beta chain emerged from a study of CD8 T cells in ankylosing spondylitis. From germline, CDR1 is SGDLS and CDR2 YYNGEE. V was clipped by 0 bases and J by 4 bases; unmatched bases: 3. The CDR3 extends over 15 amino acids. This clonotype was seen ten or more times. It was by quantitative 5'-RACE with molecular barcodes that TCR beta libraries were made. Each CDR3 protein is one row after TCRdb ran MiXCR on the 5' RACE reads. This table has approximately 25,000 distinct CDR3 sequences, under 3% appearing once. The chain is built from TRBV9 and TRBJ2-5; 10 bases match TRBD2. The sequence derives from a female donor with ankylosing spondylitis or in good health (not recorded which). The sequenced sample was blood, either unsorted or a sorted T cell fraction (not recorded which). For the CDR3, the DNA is TGTGCCAGCAGCGTAGTAGCGGGAGGAATAGAGACCCAGTACTTC. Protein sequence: CASSVVAGGIETQYF. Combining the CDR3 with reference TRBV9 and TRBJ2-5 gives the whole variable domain DSGVTQTPKHLITATGQRVTLRCSPRSGDLSVYWYQQSLDQGLQFLIQYYNGEERAKGNILERFSAQQFPDLHSELNLSSLELGDSALYFCASSVVAGGIETQYFGPGTRLLVL.